This T cell receptor beta chain was found in a study of post-analysis software for immune sequencing data. Background on the study: Progressive-relapsing, secondary progressive and relapsing-remitting multiple sclerosis were among the disease courses included.

Notes on the study in general: Controls showed lower frequencies than patients for several TRBV segments, and TRBV5-6, TRBV5-1 and TRBV20-1 were among these.

Germline V gives CDR1 ENHRY, CDR2 SYGVKD. With 5 bases removed from V and 5 bases from J, the gap between germline ends came to 22 bases. This CDR3 spans 16 amino acids. This clonotype was counted between two and nine times. As yet, its antigen is unknown. Prepared libraries of TCR beta cDNA carried unique molecular identifiers. Once roughly 0.9 to 10 million T cells were used, about 510,000 cDNA molecules resulted. MiXCR was run by TCRdb on the PCR reads, yielding one entry per CDR3 protein. Counted here are approximately 350,000 distinct CDR3 sequences, approximately 38% occurring once; the ten biggest clones make up under 15%.

The sequenced sample was blood. The sequence came from a girl under 18 with multiple sclerosis. The rearrangement uses TRBV10-3 and TRBJ2-7; weak D call: TRBD1 (6 bases). For the CDR3, the DNA is TGTGCCATCAGTTTGCAGTCCAGGGGCCCCTCGGACGAGCAGTACTTC. Translation: CAISLQSRGPSDEQYF.